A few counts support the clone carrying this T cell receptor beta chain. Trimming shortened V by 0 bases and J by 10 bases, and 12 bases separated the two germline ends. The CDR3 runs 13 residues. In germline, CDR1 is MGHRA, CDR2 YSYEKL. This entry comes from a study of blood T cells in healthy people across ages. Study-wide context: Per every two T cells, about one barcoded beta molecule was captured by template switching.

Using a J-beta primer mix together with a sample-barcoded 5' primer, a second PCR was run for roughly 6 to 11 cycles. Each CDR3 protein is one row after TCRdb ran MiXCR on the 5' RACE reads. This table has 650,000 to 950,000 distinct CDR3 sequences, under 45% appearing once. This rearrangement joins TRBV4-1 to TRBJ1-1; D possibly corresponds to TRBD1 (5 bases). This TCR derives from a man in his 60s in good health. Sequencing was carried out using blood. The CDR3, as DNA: TGCGCCAGCAGCCAAGATCAGGGAACGGTAGCTTTCTTT. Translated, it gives CASSQDQGTVAFF.